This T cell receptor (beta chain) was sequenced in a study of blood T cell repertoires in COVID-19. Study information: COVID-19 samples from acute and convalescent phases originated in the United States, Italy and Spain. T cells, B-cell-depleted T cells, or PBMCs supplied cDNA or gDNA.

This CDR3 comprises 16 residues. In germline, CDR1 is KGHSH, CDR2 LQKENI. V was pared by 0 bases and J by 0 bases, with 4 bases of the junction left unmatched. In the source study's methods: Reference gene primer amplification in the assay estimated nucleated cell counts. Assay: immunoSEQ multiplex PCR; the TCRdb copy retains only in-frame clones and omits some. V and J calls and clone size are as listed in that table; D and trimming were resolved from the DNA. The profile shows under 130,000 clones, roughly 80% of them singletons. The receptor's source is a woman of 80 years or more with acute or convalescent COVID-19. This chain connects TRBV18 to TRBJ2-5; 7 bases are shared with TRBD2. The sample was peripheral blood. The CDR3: CASSPPPRGDQETQYF. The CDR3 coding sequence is TGTGCCAGCTCACCACCGCCTCGGGGGGACCAAGAGACCCAGTACTTC.